Below are 3 T cell receptor beta chains sequenced from a single sample in a study of cytotoxic CD8 clonotypes in ibrutinib-treated CLL. The table came from immunoSEQ multiplex PCR; TCRdb's copy has only in-frame clones and leaves some out. The sample carries about 140,000 clones, around 80% recorded once. The sample was PBMCs, taken after 36 months of ibrutinib treatment. The receptors here all came from a human donor with chronic lymphocytic leukemia.

This clone was seen only a few times. The chain joins TRBV2 to TRBJ2-2; possible D gene TRBD1, 6 bases. V was clipped by 7 bases and J by 5 bases, with 11 bases between them. Germline V gene lookup returns CDR1 SNHLY and CDR2 FYNNEI. This CDR3 is built from 13 residues. The CDR3 coding sequence is TGTGCCAGCATGATCAGGGGAACCGGGGAGCTGTTTTTT. It encodes CASMIRGTGELFF.

The chain links TRBV19 to TRBJ1-6; tentative D call: TRBD1 (6 bases). This CDR3 spans 17 amino acids. Germline CDR1 LNHDA, CDR2 SQIVND (reference sequence). Trimming cost V 5 bases and J 4 bases, with 18 bases left between them. Here the CDR3 DNA reads TGTGCCAGTAGTCAAGACAGGTTGGCCTCTTATAATTCACCCCTCCACTTT. It codes for CASSQDRLASYNSPLHF.

This chain uses TRBV4-1 with TRBJ1-1; D is uncertain. CDR1 MGHRA and CDR2 YSYEKL come from the germline V gene. Trimming took 2 bases from V and 1 from J, leaving 8 bases between them. CDR3 length: 14 residues. This CDR3 is CASSQLGWNTEAFF. The CDR3 region has the DNA TGCGCCAGCAGCCAACTGGGGTGGAACACTGAAGCTTTCTTT.